This is a list of T cell receptor beta chains from one sample in a study of OX40 agonist ivuxolimab in advanced cancers. The repertoire was sequenced with immunoSEQ multiplex PCR; TCRdb's copy has only in-frame clones and lacks some. This sample yields around 26,000 clones, of which approximately 89% are seen a single time; roughly 33% belongs to the top ten. The sequencing used CD4+ or CD8+ T cells sorted from blood, collected in a trial of the OX40 agonist ivuxolimab. The origin of the receptors is an adult with an advanced solid tumor such as melanoma, head and neck, liver or kidney cancer. Both conserved end residues are part of each CDR3.

v_call: TRBV6-6; j_call: TRBJ1-1; cdr3_aa: CASSYPPAGRYTEAFF
v_call: TRBV5-6; j_call: TRBJ2-3; cdr3_aa: CASSLAGGGRTDTQYF
v_call: TRBV7-9; j_call: TRBJ2-7; cdr3_aa: CASTGTGVSYEQYF
v_call: TRBV5-5; j_call: TRBJ2-5; cdr3_aa: CASSWAQGAQAQYF
v_call: TRBV10-3; j_call: TRBJ1-3; cdr3_aa: CASEGAGNTIYF
v_call: TRBV5-3; j_call: TRBJ2-7; cdr3_aa: CARSSYRVYLYEQYF
v_call: TRBV6-1; j_call: TRBJ1-2; cdr3_aa: CASSDDRGAHPLPLTF
v_call: TRBV13; j_call: TRBJ2-7; cdr3_aa: CASNGFHSRGANSYEQYF
v_call: TRBV7-9; j_call: TRBJ2-1; cdr3_aa: CASSVTSGPYNEQFF
v_call: TRBV9; j_call: TRBJ2-1; cdr3_aa: CASSTGTANEQFF
v_call: TRBV4-3; j_call: TRBJ1-5; cdr3_aa: CASSQDLGQPQHF
v_call: TRBV11-2; j_call: TRBJ2-1; cdr3_aa: CASTIGPYNEQFF
v_call: TRBV10-3; j_call: TRBJ1-3; cdr3_aa: CAISDSAFQVSGNTIYF
v_call: TRBV2; j_call: TRBJ2-7; cdr3_aa: CASSVEIRRGSSYEQYF
v_call: TRBV4-1; j_call: TRBJ1-2; cdr3_aa: CASSQGAAQNYGYTF
v_call: TRBV6-6; j_call: TRBJ2-7; cdr3_aa: CASSYGTRSYEQYF
v_call: TRBV19; j_call: TRBJ2-7; cdr3_aa: CASSIDMGNEQYF
v_call: TRBV29-1; j_call: TRBJ2-7; cdr3_aa: CSARGLAVDFYEQYF
v_call: TRBV27; j_call: TRBJ2-2; cdr3_aa: CASSLRSTGELFF
v_call: TRBV6-5; j_call: TRBJ1-3; cdr3_aa: CASSAGAGYF
v_call: TRBV11-2; j_call: TRBJ2-4; cdr3_aa: CASSLDGGTGNLAKNIQYF
v_call: TRBV7-9; j_call: TRBJ2-7; cdr3_aa: CASSSPPGARESDEQYF
v_call: TRBV11-2; j_call: TRBJ2-1; cdr3_aa: CASSLVVPGEQFF
v_call: TRBV6-1; j_call: TRBJ2-5; cdr3_aa: CASSVSGLRQETQYF
v_call: TRBV4-1; j_call: TRBJ1-1; cdr3_aa: CASSQGTGAFF
v_call: TRBV29-1; j_call: TRBJ1-4; cdr3_aa: CSATWDSNEKLFF
v_call: TRBV27; j_call: TRBJ2-3; cdr3_aa: CASSLGLAITDTQYF
v_call: TRBV27; j_call: TRBJ2-5; cdr3_aa: CASSLRGSETQYF
v_call: TRBV5-1; j_call: TRBJ1-4; cdr3_aa: CASSLARASNEKLFF
v_call: TRBV18; j_call: TRBJ1-2; cdr3_aa: CASSPTGTSFDGYTF
v_call: TRBV19; j_call: TRBJ2-7; cdr3_aa: CASSGASGRSYEQYF
v_call: TRBV7-2; j_call: TRBJ1-3; cdr3_aa: CASSLGVTAGNTIYF
v_call: TRBV5-4; j_call: TRBJ1-6; cdr3_aa: CASSLGGSSPLHF
v_call: TRBV6-6; j_call: TRBJ2-2; cdr3_aa: CASSYVGTGELFF
v_call: TRBV4-1; j_call: TRBJ2-1; cdr3_aa: CASSRTASAEQFF
v_call: TRBV2; j_call: TRBJ2-5; cdr3_aa: CASVGAQETQYF
v_call: TRBV19; j_call: TRBJ2-7; cdr3_aa: CASSIGDRPYSYEQYF
v_call: TRBV7-6; j_call: TRBJ2-1; cdr3_aa: CASSPGGGEQFF
v_call: TRBV7-9; j_call: TRBJ2-2; cdr3_aa: CASSRGTGELFF
v_call: TRBV7-9; j_call: TRBJ1-4; cdr3_aa: CASSLVEQGWATNEKLFF
v_call: TRBV7-9; j_call: TRBJ2-7; cdr3_aa: CASRPGTTSSYEQYF
v_call: TRBV9; j_call: TRBJ2-5; cdr3_aa: CASSVEGRGETQYF
v_call: TRBV28; j_call: TRBJ1-6; cdr3_aa: CASNGPNNSPLHF
v_call: TRBV11-2; j_call: TRBJ2-7; cdr3_aa: CASSTGQVYEQYF
v_call: TRBV11-2; j_call: TRBJ1-1; cdr3_aa: CASSFDREWGTEAFF
v_call: TRBV4-3; j_call: TRBJ2-1; cdr3_aa: CASSQGLAGGPNNEQFF
v_call: TRBV19; j_call: TRBJ2-3; cdr3_aa: CASSGTSGAYTDTQYF
v_call: TRBV11-2; j_call: TRBJ1-2; cdr3_aa: CASSSIGGANSHGYTF
v_call: TRBV6-6; j_call: TRBJ2-1; cdr3_aa: CASSYGHEQFF
v_call: TRBV9; j_call: TRBJ2-3; cdr3_aa: CASSVGGRSTDTQYF
v_call: TRBV27; j_call: TRBJ2-1; cdr3_aa: CASSPRLEGGNEQFF
v_call: TRBV4-1; j_call: TRBJ2-1; cdr3_aa: CASSQGVLAGGNEQFF
v_call: TRBV2; j_call: TRBJ1-1; cdr3_aa: CASTTGQMNTEAFF
v_call: TRBV5-6; j_call: TRBJ2-7; cdr3_aa: CASSFSESYEQYF
v_call: TRBV7-9; j_call: TRBJ1-2; cdr3_aa: CASRNPLSDGYTF
v_call: TRBV5-1; j_call: TRBJ1-3; cdr3_aa: CASSPIPGTASSHSGNTIYF
v_call: TRBV5-4; j_call: TRBJ2-7; cdr3_aa: CASSLGGGEQYF
v_call: TRBV7-9; j_call: TRBJ2-7; cdr3_aa: CASSSGGLAGSYEQYF
v_call: TRBV5-1; j_call: TRBJ2-3; cdr3_aa: CASSFGGASTDTQYF